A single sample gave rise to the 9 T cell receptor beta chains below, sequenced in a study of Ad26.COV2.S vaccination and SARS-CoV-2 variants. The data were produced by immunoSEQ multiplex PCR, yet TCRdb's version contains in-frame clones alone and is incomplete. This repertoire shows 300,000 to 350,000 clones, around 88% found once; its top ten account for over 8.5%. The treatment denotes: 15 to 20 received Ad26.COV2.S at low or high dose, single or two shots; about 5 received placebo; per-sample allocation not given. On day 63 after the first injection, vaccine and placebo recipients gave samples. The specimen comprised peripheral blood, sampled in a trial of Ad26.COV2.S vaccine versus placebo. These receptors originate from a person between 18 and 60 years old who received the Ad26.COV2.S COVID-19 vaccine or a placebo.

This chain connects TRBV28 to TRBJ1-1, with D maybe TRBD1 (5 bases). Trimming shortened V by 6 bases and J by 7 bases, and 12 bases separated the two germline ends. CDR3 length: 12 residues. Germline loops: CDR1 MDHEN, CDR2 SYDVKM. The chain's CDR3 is CASSEGHNEAFF. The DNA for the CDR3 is TGTGCCAGCAGCGAGGGGCACAATGAAGCTTTCTTT.

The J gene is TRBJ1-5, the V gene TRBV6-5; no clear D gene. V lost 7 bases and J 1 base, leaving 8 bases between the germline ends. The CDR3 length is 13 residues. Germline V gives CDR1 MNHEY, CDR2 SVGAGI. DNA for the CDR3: TGTGCCAGCACAGAGGGAAGCAATCAGCCCCAGCATTTT. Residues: CASTEGSNQPQHF.

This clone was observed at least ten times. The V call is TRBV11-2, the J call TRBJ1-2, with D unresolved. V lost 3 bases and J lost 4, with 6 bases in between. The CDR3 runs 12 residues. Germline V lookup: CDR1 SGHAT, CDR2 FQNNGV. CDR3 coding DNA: TGTGCCAGCAGCTTTGACACCTATGGCTACACCTTC. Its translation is CASSFDTYGYTF.

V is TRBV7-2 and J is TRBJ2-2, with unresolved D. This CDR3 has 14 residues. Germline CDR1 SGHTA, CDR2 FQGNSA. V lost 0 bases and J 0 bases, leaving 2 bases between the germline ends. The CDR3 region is CASSLASNTGELFF. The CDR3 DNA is TGTGCCAGCAGCTTAGCCTCGAACACCGGGGAGCTGTTTTTT.

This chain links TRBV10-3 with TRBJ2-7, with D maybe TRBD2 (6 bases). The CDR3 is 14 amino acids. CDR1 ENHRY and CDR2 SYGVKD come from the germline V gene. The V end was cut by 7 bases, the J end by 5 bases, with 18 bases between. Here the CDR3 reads CAITRGGVSDEQYF. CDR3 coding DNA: TGTGCCATCACCCGCGGCGGGGTTTCCGACGAGCAGTACTTC.

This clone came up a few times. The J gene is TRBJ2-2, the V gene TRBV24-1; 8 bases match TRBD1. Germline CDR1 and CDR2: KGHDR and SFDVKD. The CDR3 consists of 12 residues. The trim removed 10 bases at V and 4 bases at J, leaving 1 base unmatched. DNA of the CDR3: TGTGCCACGGGACAGGTCACCGGGGAGCTGTTTTTT. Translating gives CATGQVTGELFF.

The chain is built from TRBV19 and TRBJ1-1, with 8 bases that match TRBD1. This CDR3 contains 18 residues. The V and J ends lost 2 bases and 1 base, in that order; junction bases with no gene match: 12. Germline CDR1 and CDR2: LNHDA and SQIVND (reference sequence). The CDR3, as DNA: TGTGCCAGTAGTATAACCCCCTACAGGGGGTTCACGAACACTGAAGCTTTCTTT. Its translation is CASSITPYRGFTNTEAFF. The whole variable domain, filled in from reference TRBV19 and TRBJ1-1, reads DGGITQSPKYLFRKEGQNVTLSCEQNLNHDAMYWYRQDPGQGLRLIYYSQIVNDFQKGDIAEGYSVSREKKESFPLTVTSAQKNPTAFYLCASSITPYRGFTNTEAFFGQGTRLTVV.

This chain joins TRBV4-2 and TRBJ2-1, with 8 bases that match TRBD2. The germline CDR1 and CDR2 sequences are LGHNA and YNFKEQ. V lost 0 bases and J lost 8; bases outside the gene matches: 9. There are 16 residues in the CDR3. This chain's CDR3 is CASSQEGTGGPDEQFF. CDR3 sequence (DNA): TGTGCCAGCAGCCAAGAGGGGACGGGGGGGCCGGATGAGCAGTTCTTC.

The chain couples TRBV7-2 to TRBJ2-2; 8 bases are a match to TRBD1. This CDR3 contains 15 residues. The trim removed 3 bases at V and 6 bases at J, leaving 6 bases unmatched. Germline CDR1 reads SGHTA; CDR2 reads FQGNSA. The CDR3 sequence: CASSFLDRDAGELFF. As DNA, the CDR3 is TGTGCCAGCAGCTTTTTGGACAGGGACGCCGGGGAGCTGTTTTTT.